The 17 T cell receptor beta chains reported below all come from one sample, sequenced in a study of CD8 T cells in Susac syndrome. RNA was extracted with the RNeasy kit, and a quantity of roughly 0.45 to 1 ug was reverse transcribed using random hexamers. One entry per CDR3 protein, called by TCRdb with MiXCR from the immunoSEQ multiplex PCR reads. The sample carries fewer than 150,000 distinct CDR3 sequences, around 95% recorded once. Sequenced sample: CD8+ T cells from PBMCs. All receptors derive from a human donor with Susac syndrome.

The chain is built from TRBV5-6 and TRBJ2-3; a weak D match, TRBD2 (6 bases). Germline lookup yields CDR1 SGHDT and CDR2 YYEEEE. The ends were cut back, 5 bases at V and 5 bases at J, with 12 bases in the middle. The CDR3 runs 13 residues. Here the CDR3 reads CASSSGTGDTQYF. DNA for the CDR3: TGTGCCAGCAGTTCCGGGACTGGAGATACGCAGTATTTT.

This rearrangement joins TRBV27 to TRBJ1-2; D is unclear. Germline-derived CDR1 and CDR2 are MNHEY and SMNVEV (reference sequence). V lost 6 bases and J lost 8, with 25 bases in between. The CDR3 covers 16 residues. In nucleotides, the CDR3 is TGTGCCAGCAGCCGATCCGCGAGCTTAAGTAATAAGGGCTACACCTTC. It specifies CASSRSASLSNKGYTF.

The rearrangement uses TRBV4-1 and TRBJ2-7; D remains ambiguous. The CDR3 has 13 amino acids. In germline, CDR1 is MGHRA, CDR2 YSYEKL. Between the trimmed V and J ends, which lost 1 base and 3 bases, there was a span of 7 bases. As DNA, the CDR3 is TGCGCCAGCAGCCAAGGGACCCGCTACGAGCAGTACTTC. Amino acid sequence: CASSQGTRYEQYF.

This clonotype has only a few counts. The chain combines TRBV5-4 with TRBJ2-7; tentative D call: TRBD1 (6 bases). Germline V gene lookup returns CDR1 SGHNT and CDR2 YYREEE (reference sequence). This CDR3 region has 13 residues. Trimming shortened V by 1 base and J by 6 bases, and 11 bases separated the two germline ends. The CDR3 nucleotides are TGTGCCAGCAGCTTGACAGGGATCCCCGAGCAGTACTTC. This translates into CASSLTGIPEQYF.

J is TRBJ2-1 and V is TRBV7-6, with 9 bases fitting TRBD1. V lost 4 bases, J lost 6 bases, and 1 base stayed unmatched. Germline V gene lookup returns CDR1 SGHVS and CDR2 FNYEAQ. The CDR3 is made up of 13 amino acids. CDR3 sequence reads: CASSWGQGNEQFF. For the CDR3, the DNA is TGTGCCAGCAGCTGGGGACAGGGCAATGAGCAGTTCTTC.

This chain joins TRBV15 and TRBJ1-5; 7 bases map to TRBD1. The ends lost 0 bases at V and 3 bases at J; junction bases unmatched: 2. Germline CDR1 and CDR2: LNHNV and YYDKDF (reference sequence). This CDR3 spans 15 amino acids. The CDR3 bases are TGTGCCACCAGCAGAGATCAGGGGGTCAATCAGCCCCAGCATTTT. As protein: CATSRDQGVNQPQHF. Looking up the rest from reference TRBV15 and TRBJ1-5 gives the full variable domain: DAMVIQNPRYQVTQFGKPVTLSCSQTLNHNVMYWYQQKSSQAPKLLFHYYDKDFNNEADTPDNFQSRRPNTSFCFLDIRSPGLGDTAMYLCATSRDQGVNQPQHFGDGTRLSIL.

This chain joins TRBV9 and TRBJ1-1; D gene ambiguous. Germline CDR1 SGDLS, CDR2 YYNGEE. V gave up 4 bases and J gave up 5 bases, with 12 bases separating them. The CDR3 contains 13 residues. The CDR3 spells CASSIPGNTEAFF. DNA for the CDR3: TGTGCCAGCAGCATACCGGGAAATACTGAAGCTTTCTTT.

This clonotype has only one observation. The chain couples TRBV20-1 to TRBJ2-5; 9 positions match TRBD1. V shed 6 bases, J shed 2 bases, and the junction held 10 bases outside the gene matches. CDR1 and CDR2 (germline): DFQATT, SNEGSKA (reference sequence). The CDR3 length is 15 residues. The CDR3 region has the DNA TGCAGTGCCGAGTCCGGGACAGGGCTACAAGAGACCCAGTACTTC. It encodes CSAESGTGLQETQYF.

The chain couples TRBV30 to TRBJ2-7; 7 bases match TRBD1. The CDR3 extends over 15 amino acids. The J segment lost 4 bases and the V segment lost 0 bases, leaving 9 bases of the junction unmatched. The germline CDR1 and CDR2 sequences are GTSNPN and SVGIG (reference sequence). CDR3 DNA: TGTGCCTGGAGTGTAGGAACAGGGGCTCGGTACGAGCAGTACTTC. Translation gives CAWSVGTGARYEQYF.

J is TRBJ2-5 and V is TRBV7-9; TRBD1 agrees at 8 bases. Germline V gene data show CDR1 as SEHNR and CDR2 as FQNEAQ (reference sequence). The CDR3 loop spans 15 amino acids. J gave up 0 bases and V 4 bases, and 4 bases lay outside the gene matches. The CDR3 sequence is CASSSTGAHQETQYF. The CDR3 DNA reads as TGTGCCAGCAGCTCGACAGGGGCCCACCAAGAGACCCAGTACTTC.

J is TRBJ2-4 and V is TRBV2, with 7 nucleotides matching TRBD2. The CDR3 sequence is 13 residues long. Trimming at V came to 2 bases and at J to 6 bases, leaving 1 base not matched to a gene. Germline V gene lookup returns CDR1 SNHLY and CDR2 FYNNEI. DNA of the CDR3: TGTGCCAGCAGTGAATGGGAGGGAAACATTCAGTACTTC. This encodes CASSEWEGNIQYF.

The chain joins TRBV5-4 to TRBJ2-1; the D is unclear. This CDR3 comprises 15 residues. The germline V gene encodes CDR1 SGHNT and CDR2 YYREEE (reference sequence). Trimming stripped 4 bases from V and 1 base from J, with 12 bases between. CDR3 nucleotides: TGTGCCAGCAGCAATGTGGAGTGGTCCTACAATGAGCAGTTCTTC. It translates to CASSNVEWSYNEQFF. The entire variable domain, with the rest obtained from reference TRBV5-4 and TRBJ2-1, is as follows: ETGVTQSPTHLIKTRGQQVTLRCSSQSGHNTVSWYQQALGQGPQFIFQYYREEENGRGNFPPRFSGLQFPNYSSELNVNALELDDSALYLCASSNVEWSYNEQFFGPGTRLTVL.

This chain joins TRBV9 and TRBJ2-1; D possibly corresponds to TRBD2 (6 bases). V lost 4 bases, J lost 4 bases, and 18 bases lay in between. CDR3 length equals 16 residues. In germline, CDR1 is SGDLS, CDR2 YYNGEE. This CDR3 is CASSPPGGDPYNEQFF. For the CDR3, the DNA is TGTGCCAGCAGCCCCCCCGGAGGGGACCCTTACAATGAGCAGTTCTTC.

The V call is TRBV27, the J call TRBJ2-1; a weak D match, TRBD2 (5 bases). Germline CDR1 is MNHEY and CDR2 is SMNVEV (reference sequence). V lost 6 bases and J lost 6, with 18 bases in between. The CDR3 is made up of 15 amino acids. The CDR3 sequence: CASSSAERNLNEQFF. CDR3 coding DNA: TGTGCCAGCAGCTCCGCCGAGCGGAACCTCAATGAGCAGTTCTTC.

The rearrangement uses TRBV7-9 and TRBJ1-5; tentatively, D is TRBD1 (6 bases). CDR3 size: 14 residues. Germline-derived CDR1 and CDR2 are SEHNR and FQNEAQ (reference sequence). Trimming removed 4 bases at V and 5 bases at J, with 12 bases between. CDR3 nucleotide sequence: TGTGCCAGCAGCTCTACAGGGAGAGATCAGCCCCAGCATTTT. Translating gives CASSSTGRDQPQHF.

The chain joins TRBV27 to TRBJ2-5; 10 bases line up with TRBD1. Germline trimming cut 5 bases from V and 4 bases from J; bases unmatched to any gene: 7. Per germline, CDR1 MNHEY and CDR2 SMNVEV (reference sequence). The CDR3 extends over 15 amino acids. Written as DNA, the CDR3 is TGTGCCAGCAGTCTAACCGGGACAGGGGCAGAGACCCAGTACTTC. Its protein is CASSLTGTGAETQYF.

Regarding this clonotype: One end of the junction fails to match germline, which may point to a read error. The CDR3 region has the DNA TGTGCCAGCAGCTTAGCCGGCAACCAGCCCCAGCATTTT. Amino acid sequence: CASSLAGNQPQHF. V gene TRBV13 combines with J gene TRBJ1-5; no reliable D call. The CDR3 consists of 13 residues. Germline lookup yields CDR1 PRHDT and CDR2 FYEKMQ (reference sequence).